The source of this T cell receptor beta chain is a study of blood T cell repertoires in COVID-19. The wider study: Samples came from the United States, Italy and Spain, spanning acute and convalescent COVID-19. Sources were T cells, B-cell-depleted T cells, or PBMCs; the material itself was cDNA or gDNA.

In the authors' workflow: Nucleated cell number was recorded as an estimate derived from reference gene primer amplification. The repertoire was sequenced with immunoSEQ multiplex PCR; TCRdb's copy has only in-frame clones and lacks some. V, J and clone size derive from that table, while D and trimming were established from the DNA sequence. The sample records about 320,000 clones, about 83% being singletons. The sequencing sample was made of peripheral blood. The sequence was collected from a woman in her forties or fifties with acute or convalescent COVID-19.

The CDR3 sequence: CSVEGGGGQPQHF. The CDR3 nucleotides read TGCAGCGTTGAAGGAGGGGGCGGTCAGCCCCAGCATTTT. This sequence joins TRBV29-1 and TRBJ1-5; 7 nucleotides agree with TRBD1. The V gene's germline CDR1 is SQVTM and CDR2 ANQGSEA. Unmatched junction bases numbered 3, after V lost 1 base and J lost 6 bases. CDR3 length equals 13 residues. The entire variable domain, with the rest obtained from reference TRBV29-1 and TRBJ1-5, is as follows: SAVISQKPSRDICQRGTSLTIQCQVDSQVTMMFWYRQQPGQSLTLIATANQGSEATYESGFVIDKFPISRPNLTFSTLTVSNMSPEDSSIYLCSVEGGGGQPQHFGDGTRLSIL.